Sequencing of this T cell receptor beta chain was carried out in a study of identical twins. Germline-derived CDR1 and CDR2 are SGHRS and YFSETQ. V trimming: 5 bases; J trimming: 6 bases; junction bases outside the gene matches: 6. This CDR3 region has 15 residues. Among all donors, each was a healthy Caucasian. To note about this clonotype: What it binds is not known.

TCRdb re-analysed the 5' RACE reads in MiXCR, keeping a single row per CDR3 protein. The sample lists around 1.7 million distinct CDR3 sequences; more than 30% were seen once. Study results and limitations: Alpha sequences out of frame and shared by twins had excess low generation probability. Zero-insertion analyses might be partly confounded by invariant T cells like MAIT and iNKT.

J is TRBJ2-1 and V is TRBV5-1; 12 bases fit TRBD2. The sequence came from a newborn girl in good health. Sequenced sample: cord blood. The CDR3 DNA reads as TGCGCCAGCAGTTATGGACTAGCGGGGATCAATGAGCAGTTCTTC. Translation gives CASSYGLAGINEQFF. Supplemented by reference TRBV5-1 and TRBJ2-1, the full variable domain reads KAGVTQTPRYLIKTRGQQVTLSCSPISGHRSVSWYQQTPGQGLQFLFEYFSETQRNKGNFPGRFSGRQFSNSRSEMNVSTLELGDSALYLCASSYGLAGINEQFFGPGTRLTVL.